One T cell receptor (beta chain) is described in this entry. Produced via immunoSEQ multiplex PCR; TCRdb's table is partial and in-frame only. Among hundreds of thousands of clones, more than 80% were seen once, and the ten largest hold around 1.1%. Per germline, CDR1 LGHDT and CDR2 YNNKEL (reference sequence). The CDR3 contains 13 residues. The germline V and J ends were trimmed by 3 bases and 4 bases, with 9 bases remaining between them. This sample is drawn from a study of blood T cell repertoires in COVID-19. The J gene is TRBJ1-1, the V gene TRBV3-1 (or the pseudogene TRBV3-2); D unclear. This receptor was identified in a man aged 25-40 years who had recovered from COVID-19. The sample comprised PBMCs or T cells enriched from blood (not recorded which). CDR3 DNA: TGTGCCAGCAGCCATGGAGGGTTCACTGAAGCTTTCTTT. The encoded protein is CASSHGGFTEAFF.